The clone carrying this TCR beta chain showed up just a few times. Generated by immunoSEQ multiplex PCR, the TCRdb table keeps only in-frame clones and is missing some. This sample has hundreds of thousands of clones, with roughly 85% found just once. This sample was included in a study of blood T cell repertoires in COVID-19. Deletions cut 1 base from V and 3 bases from J, with 6 bases between. The CDR3 covers 13 residues. Germline CDR1 SEHNR, CDR2 FQNEAQ (reference sequence). This receptor was taken from a woman aged 18-30 years with acute COVID-19. Sequencing used PBMCs or T cells enriched from blood (not recorded which). This sequence joins TRBV7-9 and TRBJ1-2; D is unclear. In nucleotides, the CDR3 is TGTGCCAGCAGCTTAGACAGCCACTATGGCTACACCTTC. It specifies CASSLDSHYGYTF.